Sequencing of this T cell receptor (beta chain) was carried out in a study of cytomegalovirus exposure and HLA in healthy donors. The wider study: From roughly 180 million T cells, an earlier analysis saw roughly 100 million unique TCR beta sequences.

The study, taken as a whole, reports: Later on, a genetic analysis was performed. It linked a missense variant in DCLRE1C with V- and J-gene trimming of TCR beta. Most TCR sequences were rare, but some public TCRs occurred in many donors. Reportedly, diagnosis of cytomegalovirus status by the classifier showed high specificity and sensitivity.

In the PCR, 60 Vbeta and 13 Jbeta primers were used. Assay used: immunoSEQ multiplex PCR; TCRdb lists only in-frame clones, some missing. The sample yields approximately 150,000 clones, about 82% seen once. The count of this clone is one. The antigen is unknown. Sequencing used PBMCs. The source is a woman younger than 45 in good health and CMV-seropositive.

CDR3 sequence: CASSLSSGGSGANVLTF. The CDR3 DNA reads as TGCGCCAGCAGCTTGTCTAGCGGGGGCTCTGGGGCCAACGTCCTGACTTTC. V gene TRBV5-1 combines with J gene TRBJ2-6; 10 bases map to TRBD2. J was trimmed by 0 bases and V by 1 base; bases with no gene match: 1. The CDR3 is made up of 17 amino acids. Germline CDR1 SGHRS, CDR2 YFSETQ.